This T cell receptor (beta chain) was observed in a study of cytomegalovirus exposure and HLA in healthy donors. Overall study results and limits: According to reports, the classifier identified cytomegalovirus status with high specificity and sensitivity.

Unmatched junction bases numbered 4, after V lost 3 bases and J lost 5 bases. The CDR3 extends over 14 amino acids. The germline V gene encodes CDR1 SGDLS and CDR2 YYNGEE. This clone was counted a few times. Its antigen is not identified. PCR employed 60 Vbeta and 13 Jbeta primers. The protocol was immunoSEQ multiplex PCR, while the TCRdb copy is restricted to in-frame clones and leaves out a portion. The sample shows fewer than 90,000 clones, about 75% of them seen only once. Sequencing was carried out using PBMCs. This TCR was sampled from a man between 25 and 39 years old in good health and CMV-seropositive. J is TRBJ1-1 and V is TRBV9, with 10 bases that match TRBD1. The CDR3 sequence: CASSDGTGETEAFF. CDR3 DNA: TGTGCCAGCAGCGACGGGACAGGGGAGACTGAAGCTTTCTTT.